This TCR beta chain comes out of a study of blood T cell repertoires in COVID-19 (dated by TCRdb to the early 2020s). As for the study more broadly: The collaborator samples originated in the United States, Italy and Spain and spanned the acute and convalescent phases of COVID-19. The material from the prospective study consisted of cDNA or gDNA derived from T cells, B-cell-depleted T cells, or PBMCs. Subjects who had been exposed to COVID-19, were actively infected with it, or had recovered from it provided the deeply sampled blood TCRbeta repertoires that made up the dataset. The repertoires were released in a freely available public database meant as a resource for research on the immune response to SARS-CoV-2. The samples were drawn from the first 160 participants of the ongoing ImmuneRACE study and from 1,254 subjects provided by 6 global collaborators. The sample metadata nearly always contained a de-identified subject ID, COVID-19 status, age in years and sex. Where HLA class I and class II types were available, the types were taken from metadata supplied by the sample provider, not from assay-based typing. Paper-wide results and their limitations: Clinical and demographic metadata were provided uncurated, with the amount varying by source and participant.

TCRbeta CDR3 regions were amplified from genomic DNA by means of the immunoSEQ Assay, a bias-controlled multiplex PCR. Concerning the study's data processing: Within the assay, amplification of reference gene primers was used to estimate how many nucleated cells each sample contained. Sequence reads were collapsed and filtered to measure the absolute abundance of every unique TCRbeta CDR3 rearrangement. For each sample, productive Simpson clonality was calculated as the square root of Simpson's diversity index across productive rearrangements. This is the immuneACCESS table as TCRdb keeps it, with only in-frame sequences that have V and J called. A part of the clones is gone; compared with another copy, unresolved V genes explain less than half, and the rest is unexplained. Clonal size and the V and J genes are those of that table, whereas D and trimming came from the DNA. Counted in this sample were over 200,000 clones; around 85% of them appeared once. The ten largest clones take up 4% to 5.5% of the sample.

Whole blood was collected in K2EDTA tubes by collaborating institutions according to the institutions' own protocols. For TCRbeta analysis, collaborators shipped samples in one of three forms: frozen whole blood, isolated PBMCs, or DNA extracted from either of those sample types. Reading from cysteine to phenylalanine, the CDR3 counts 14 amino acids. The read is trimmed to its CDR3 DNA, 42 bases read in frame from base 1. V sheds 0 bases and J sheds 6 bases, leaving 11 bases between their ends. CDR1 and CDR2 (SGDLS, YYNGEE) derive from the germline V gene. As regards this clone: The clone's antigen remains unknown. There are no base qualities to consult, and no much larger clone falls within one base.

The chain uses TRBV9 and TRBJ2-3; matching of 6 bases hints at TRBD1 as the D gene. This receptor was taken from a human donor in a cohort sampled during active COVID-19. Material for sequencing was peripheral blood. The CDR3 here reads CASSVGQGLDTQYF. The DNA sequence is as follows: TGTGCCAGCAGCGTAGGGCAGGGGTTGGATACGCAGTATTTT.